This passage covers 5 T cell receptor beta chains from one sample sequenced in a study of neurological immune-mediated disorders. TCRdb independently ran MiXCR on the 5' RACE reads; one entry per CDR3 protein. Seen here are about 59,000 distinct CDR3 sequences, roughly 13% observed once, and the top ten hold about 10%. The specimen was PBMCs. The receptors originated from a woman aged 60-70 years with HTLV-1-associated myelopathy (HAM/TSP).

Concerning this clonotype itself: A clone one base away is much larger, so this may be a read error. This CDR3 fails to terminate in the conserved phenylalanine or tryptophan, so it likely reflects a read error. The chain joins TRBV12-3 or TRBV12-4 to TRBJ2-7; 9 positions match TRBD1. The CDR3 covers 14 residues. J was trimmed by 1 base and V by 6 bases; bases with no gene match: 4. The CDR3 coding sequence is TGTGCCAGCAGGAGGACAGGGGAGTCCTACGAGCAGTACTTA. The encoded protein is CASRRTGESYEQYL.

This clonotype was detected ten times or more. V is TRBV5-5 and J is TRBJ2-7; 9 bases map to TRBD1. The CDR3 totals 14 residues. The junction had 4 bases not matched to a gene; V was cut back by 4 bases and J by 2 bases. CDR1 SGHKS and CDR2 YYEKEE come from the germline V gene (reference sequence). CDR3 in DNA: TGTGCCAGCAGCGTACAGGGGGCGGCCTACGAGCAGTACTTC. Amino acid sequence: CASSVQGAAYEQYF.

Many counts were recorded for this clonotype. J is TRBJ2-1 and V is TRBV2; the D is unclear. Germline V CDR1 and CDR2: SNHLY, FYNNEI. The CDR3 sequence is 12 residues long. The ends were cut back, 3 bases at V and 8 bases at J, with 8 bases in the middle. DNA for the CDR3: TGTGCCAGCAGTGACGTCGGATATGAGCAGTTCTTC. This gives the protein CASSDVGYEQFF.

This clonotype was observed at least ten times. This rearrangement joins TRBV20-1 to TRBJ2-1, with 8 bases aligning to TRBD2. This CDR3 region has 14 residues. In germline, CDR1 is DFQATT, CDR2 SNEGSKA (reference sequence). V lost 5 bases, J lost 3 bases, and 6 bases stayed unmatched. The CDR3 here is CSALTSADYNEQFF. CDR3 sequence (DNA): TGCAGTGCTTTGACTAGCGCCGACTACAATGAGCAGTTCTTC.

The table lists this clonotype with many counts. The gene calls are TRBV20-1 and TRBJ1-1; tentatively, D is TRBD1 (5 bases). Trimming took 4 bases from V and 1 from J, leaving 7 bases between them. Germline V gives CDR1 DFQATT, CDR2 SNEGSKA (reference sequence). This CDR3 has 12 amino acids. The CDR3 spells CSATDRNTEAFF. CDR3 DNA: TGCAGTGCTACAGACAGGAACACTGAAGCTTTCTTT.